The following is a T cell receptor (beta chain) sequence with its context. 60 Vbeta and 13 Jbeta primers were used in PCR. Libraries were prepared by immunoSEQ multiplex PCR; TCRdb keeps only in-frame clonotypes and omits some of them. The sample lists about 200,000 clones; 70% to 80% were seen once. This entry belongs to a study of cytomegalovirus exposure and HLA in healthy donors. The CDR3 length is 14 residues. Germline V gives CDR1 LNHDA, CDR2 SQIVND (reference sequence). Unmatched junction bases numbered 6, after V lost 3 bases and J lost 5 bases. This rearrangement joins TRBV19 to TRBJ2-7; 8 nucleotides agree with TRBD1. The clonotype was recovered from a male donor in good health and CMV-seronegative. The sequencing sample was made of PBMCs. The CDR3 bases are TGTGCCAGTAGTATTAGGACAGGGATCCACGAGCAGTACTTC. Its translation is CASSIRTGIHEQYF.